This paragraph reports one T cell receptor (beta chain). The data were obtained in a study of blood T cell repertoires in COVID-19. Study as a whole: COVID-19 samples collected from the United States, Italy and Spain covered acute and convalescent phases. The cDNA or gDNA used as material had been derived from T cells, B-cell-depleted T cells, or PBMCs.

Per the original methods: Cell counts per sample came from amplifying reference gene primers. Sequencing was performed with immunoSEQ multiplex PCR; in TCRdb, only in-frame clones are kept and a portion is missing. Clone size and the V and J calls come from that table; the DNA yielded D and trimming. The table shows over 130,000 clones, with about four fifths occurring only once. While infection was still active, Seattle patients were enrolled and then followed longitudinally. The CDR3 consists of 15 residues. With 5 bases removed from V and 2 bases from J, the gap between germline ends came to 15 bases. Looked up from germline, CDR1 is SGHAT and CDR2 is FQDESV (reference sequence).

Sequencing was carried out using peripheral blood. The sequence derives from a young man with COVID-19, enrolled during active disease. The chain is built from TRBV11-1 and TRBJ2-5, with D perhaps matching TRBD2 (6 bases). In nucleotides, the CDR3 is TGTGCCAGCAGCCGCCTCGGGAGTGGACAAGAGACCCAGTACTTC. This gives the protein CASSRLGSGQETQYF.